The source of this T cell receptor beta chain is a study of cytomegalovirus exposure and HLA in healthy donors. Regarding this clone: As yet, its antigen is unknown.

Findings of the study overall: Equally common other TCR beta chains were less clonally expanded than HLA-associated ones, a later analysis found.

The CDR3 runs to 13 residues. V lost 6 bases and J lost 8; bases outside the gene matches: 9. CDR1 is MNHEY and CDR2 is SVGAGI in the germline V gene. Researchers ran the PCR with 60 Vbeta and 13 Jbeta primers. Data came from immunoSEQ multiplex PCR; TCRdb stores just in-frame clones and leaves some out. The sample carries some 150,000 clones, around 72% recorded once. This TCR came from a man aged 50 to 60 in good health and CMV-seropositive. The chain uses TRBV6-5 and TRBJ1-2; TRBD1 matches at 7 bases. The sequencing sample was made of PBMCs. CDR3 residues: CASRFDRVRGYTF. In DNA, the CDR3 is TGTGCCAGCAGATTCGACAGGGTACGCGGCTACACCTTC.